A single TCR beta chain is shown here with its context. Its cognate antigen is unknown. The record originates from a study of prognosis after radiotherapy for stage I lung cancer. At the level of the study: Stage I lung tumors that were newly diagnosed and primary were found in about 15 patients, while a few patients had oligometastatic NSCLC after surgical resection of the primary tumor. Findings of the study overall: Patients developing distant metastases showed lower Shannon entropy after stereotactic body radiation therapy.

Template was genomic DNA; TCR beta CDR3 amplified in two multiplex PCR rounds. Amplification during the initial PCR round employed primers specific to each TRBV and TRBJ gene. As the PCR entered its second round, universal primers were used. From the multiplex PCR reads, TCRdb called clonotypes with MiXCR, one entry per CDR3 protein. Of 15,000 to 20,000 distinct CDR3 sequences detected, approximately 31% appear once; the ten largest clones hold around a quarter. In germline, CDR1 is MNHNS, CDR2 SASEGT. The CDR3 runs to 16 residues. The V gene lost 5 bases and the J gene lost 3 bases, with 17 bases spanning the gap.

The TCR originated in a donor over 45 with non-small cell lung cancer. The specimen was PBMCs, collected before or after stereotactic body radiation therapy (not recorded which). The J gene is TRBJ1-3, the V gene TRBV6-1; D is ambiguous. The CDR3 bases are TGTGCCAGCAGTCTTCCGTGTGGCCCCTGTGGAAACACCATATATTTT. It yields the protein CASSLPCGPCGNTIYF.